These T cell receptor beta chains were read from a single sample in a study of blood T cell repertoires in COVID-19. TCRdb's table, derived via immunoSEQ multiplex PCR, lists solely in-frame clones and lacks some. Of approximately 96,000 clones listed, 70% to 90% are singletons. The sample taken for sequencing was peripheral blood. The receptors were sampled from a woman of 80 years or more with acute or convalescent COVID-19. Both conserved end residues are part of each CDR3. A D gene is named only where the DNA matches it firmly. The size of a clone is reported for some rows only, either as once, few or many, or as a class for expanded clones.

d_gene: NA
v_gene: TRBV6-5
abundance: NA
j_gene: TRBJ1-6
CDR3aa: CASSYEGGRAGSPLHF
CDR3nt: TGTGCCAGCAGTTACGAGGGAGGCAGGGCAGGTTCACCCCTCCACTTT

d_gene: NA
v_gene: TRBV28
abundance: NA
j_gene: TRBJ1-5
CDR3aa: CASRGGVDRLNQPQHF
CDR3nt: TGTGCCAGCAGAGGGGGGGTTGACAGGCTGAATCAGCCCCAGCATTTT

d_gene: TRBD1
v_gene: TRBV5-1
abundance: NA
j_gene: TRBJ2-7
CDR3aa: CASSTGTGGGYEQYF
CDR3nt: TGCGCCAGCAGCACTGGGACAGGAGGAGGATACGAGCAGTACTTC

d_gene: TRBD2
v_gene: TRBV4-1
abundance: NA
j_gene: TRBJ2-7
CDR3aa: CASSPQPTSGSYEQYF
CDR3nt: TGCGCCAGCAGCCCCCAACCGACTAGCGGGAGTTACGAGCAGTACTTC

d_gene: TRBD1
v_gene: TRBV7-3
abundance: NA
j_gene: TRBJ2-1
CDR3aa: CASSSDRGVYNEQFF
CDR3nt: TGTGCCAGCAGCTCCGACAGGGGGGTCTACAATGAGCAGTTCTTC

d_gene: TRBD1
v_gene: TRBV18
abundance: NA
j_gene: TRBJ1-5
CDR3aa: CASSPSMGQGAGQPQHF
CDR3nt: TGTGCCAGCTCACCGTCAATGGGACAGGGGGCAGGGCAGCCCCAGCATTTT

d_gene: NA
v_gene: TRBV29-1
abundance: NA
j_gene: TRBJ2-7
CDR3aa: CSVVPDSSYEQYF
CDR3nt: TGCAGCGTTGTCCCGGACAGTTCCTACGAGCAGTACTTC

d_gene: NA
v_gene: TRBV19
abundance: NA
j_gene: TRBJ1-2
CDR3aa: CASSINPDRYGYTF
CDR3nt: TGTGCCAGTAGTATAAACCCAGATCGCTATGGCTACACCTTC

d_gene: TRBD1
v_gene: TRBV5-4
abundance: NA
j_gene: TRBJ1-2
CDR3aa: CASSWDSHGYTF
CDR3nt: TGTGCCAGCAGCTGGGACAGCCATGGCTACACCTTC

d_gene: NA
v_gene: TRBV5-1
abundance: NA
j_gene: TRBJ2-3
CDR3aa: CASSTIPGLAGAGVMDTQYF
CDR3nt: TGCGCCAGCAGCACTATACCGGGACTCGCGGGGGCGGGGGTAATGGATACGCAGTATTTT

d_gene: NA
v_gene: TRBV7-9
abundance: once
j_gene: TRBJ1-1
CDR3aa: CASGSYRGTEAFF
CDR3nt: TGTGCCAGCGGATCTTATAGAGGCACTGAAGCTTTCTTT

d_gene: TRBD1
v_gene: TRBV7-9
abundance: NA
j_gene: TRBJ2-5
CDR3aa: CASTKGAQQETQYF
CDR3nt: TGTGCCAGCACCAAGGGGGCCCAACAAGAGACCCAGTACTTC

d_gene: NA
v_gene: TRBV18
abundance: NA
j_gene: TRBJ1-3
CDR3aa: CASSPQTGGLSGNTIYF
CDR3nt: TGTGCCAGCTCACCACAGACGGGAGGACTCTCTGGAAACACCATATATTTT

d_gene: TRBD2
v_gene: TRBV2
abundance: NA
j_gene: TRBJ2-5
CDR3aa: CATRDYQFGAQYF
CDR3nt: TGTGCCACCAGGGACTACCAGTTCGGGGCCCAGTACTTC

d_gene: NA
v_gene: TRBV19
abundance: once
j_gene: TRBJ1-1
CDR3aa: CASSPGQWDMNTEAFF
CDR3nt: TGTGCCAGTAGCCCTGGACAGTGGGACATGAACACTGAAGCTTTCTTT

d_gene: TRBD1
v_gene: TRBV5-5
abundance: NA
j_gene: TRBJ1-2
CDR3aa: CASSLTPRDSENYGYTF
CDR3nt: TGTGCCAGCAGCCTGACCCCTCGGGACAGCGAAAACTATGGCTACACCTTC

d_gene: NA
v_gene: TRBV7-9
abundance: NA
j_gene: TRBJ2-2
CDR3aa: CASSLLGPTGELFF
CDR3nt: TGTGCCAGCAGCTTACTAGGTCCCACCGGGGAGCTGTTTTTT

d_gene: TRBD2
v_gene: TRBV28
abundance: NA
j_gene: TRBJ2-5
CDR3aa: CASSPSRGGRETQYF
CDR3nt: TGTGCCAGCAGCCCTTCCCGGGGGGGCAGGGAGACCCAGTACTTC

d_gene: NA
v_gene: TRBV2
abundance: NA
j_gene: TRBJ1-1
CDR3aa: CASTEGGNTEAFF
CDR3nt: TGTGCCAGCACCGAAGGGGGGAACACTGAAGCTTTCTTT

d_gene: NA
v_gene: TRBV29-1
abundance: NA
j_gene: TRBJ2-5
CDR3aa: CSVDREFPEETQYF
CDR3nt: TGCAGCGTGGATCGGGAATTTCCCGAAGAGACCCAGTACTTC

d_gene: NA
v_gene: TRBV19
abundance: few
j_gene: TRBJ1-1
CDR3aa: CASTRHSNTEAFF
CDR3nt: TGTGCCAGTACCAGACACTCGAACACTGAAGCTTTCTTT

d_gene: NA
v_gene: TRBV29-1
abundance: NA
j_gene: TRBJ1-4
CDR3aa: CSVVSPNEKLFF
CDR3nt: TGCAGCGTTGTTAGCCCAAATGAAAAACTGTTTTTT

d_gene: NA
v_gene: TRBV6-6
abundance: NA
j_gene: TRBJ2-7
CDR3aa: CATAPTGSTSYEQYF
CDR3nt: TGTGCCACCGCACCAACAGGGTCTACATCTTACGAGCAGTACTTC

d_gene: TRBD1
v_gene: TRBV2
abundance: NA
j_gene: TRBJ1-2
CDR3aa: CASSETGGGYGYTF
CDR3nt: TGTGCCAGCAGTGAAACAGGGGGCGGGTATGGCTACACCTTC

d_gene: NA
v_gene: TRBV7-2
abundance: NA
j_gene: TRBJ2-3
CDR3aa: CASSAALTAHMQYF
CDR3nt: TGTGCCAGCAGCGCAGCACTCACAGCCCACATGCAGTATTTT

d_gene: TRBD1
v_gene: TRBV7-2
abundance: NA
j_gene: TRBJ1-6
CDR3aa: CASSLHRDSGYSPLHF
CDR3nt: TGTGCCAGCAGCCTTCACCGGGACAGTGGATATTCACCCCTCCACTTT

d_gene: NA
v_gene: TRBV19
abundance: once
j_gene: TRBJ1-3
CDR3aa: CASSIRGTGSSSGNTIYF
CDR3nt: TGTGCCAGTAGTATTCGGGGGACGGGTTCGAGCTCTGGAAACACCATATATTTT

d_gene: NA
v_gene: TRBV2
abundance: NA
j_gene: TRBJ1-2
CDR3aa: CASPGLYGYTF
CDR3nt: TGTGCCAGTCCAGGGCTCTATGGCTACACCTTC

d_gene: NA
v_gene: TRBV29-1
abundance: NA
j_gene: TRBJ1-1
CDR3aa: CSGGNTEAFF
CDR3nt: TGCAGCGGCGGAAACACTGAAGCTTTCTTT

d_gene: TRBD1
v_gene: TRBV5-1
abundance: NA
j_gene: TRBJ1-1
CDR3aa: CASSITGVGGTEAFF
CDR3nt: TGCGCCAGCAGTATAACAGGGGTAGGAGGTACTGAAGCTTTCTTT

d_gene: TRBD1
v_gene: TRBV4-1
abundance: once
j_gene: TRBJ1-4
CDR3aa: CASSQGPGQGGEKLFF
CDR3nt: TGCGCCAGCAGCCAAGGTCCGGGACAGGGGGGCGAAAAACTGTTTTTT

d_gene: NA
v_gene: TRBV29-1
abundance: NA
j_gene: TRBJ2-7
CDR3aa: CSVLSSYEQYF
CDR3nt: TGCAGCGTCCTGAGCTCCTACGAGCAGTACTTC

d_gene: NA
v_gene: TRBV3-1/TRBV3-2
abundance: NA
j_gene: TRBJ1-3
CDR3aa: CASNQVGGNTIYF
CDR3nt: TGTGCCAGCAACCAAGTGGGCGGAAACACCATATATTTT

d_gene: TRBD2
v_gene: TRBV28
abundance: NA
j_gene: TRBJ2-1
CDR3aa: CASSLGLPGLAGFEQFF
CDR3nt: TGTGCCAGCAGTTTAGGATTACCGGGACTAGCGGGATTTGAGCAGTTCTTC

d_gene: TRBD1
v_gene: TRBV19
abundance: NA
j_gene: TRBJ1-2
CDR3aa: CASSIDPHGTGTPNYGYTF
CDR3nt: TGTGCCAGTAGTATAGACCCTCACGGGACAGGAACTCCTAACTATGGCTACACCTTC

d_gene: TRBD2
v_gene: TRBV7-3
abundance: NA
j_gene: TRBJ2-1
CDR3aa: CASSSQTSGRQFF
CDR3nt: TGTGCCAGCAGCTCTCAAACTAGCGGGAGGCAGTTCTTC

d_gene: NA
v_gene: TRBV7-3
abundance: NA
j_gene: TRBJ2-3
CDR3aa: CASSLTAGPADTQYF
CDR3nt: TGTGCCAGCAGCTTAACGGCGGGACCGGCAGATACGCAGTATTTT

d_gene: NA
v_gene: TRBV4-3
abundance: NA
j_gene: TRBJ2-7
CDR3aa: CASSQDPAGASYEQYF
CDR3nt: TGCGCCAGCAGCCAAGATCCCGCGGGGGCCTCCTACGAGCAGTACTTC

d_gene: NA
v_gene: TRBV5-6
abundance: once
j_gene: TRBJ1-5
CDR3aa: CASSLAQGNQPQHF
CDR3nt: TGTGCCAGCAGCTTGGCGCAGGGGAATCAGCCCCAGCATTTT

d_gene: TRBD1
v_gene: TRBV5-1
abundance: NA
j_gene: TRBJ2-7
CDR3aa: CASSPDRGSREQYF
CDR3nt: TGCGCCAGCAGCCCGGACAGGGGATCCCGAGAGCAGTACTTC

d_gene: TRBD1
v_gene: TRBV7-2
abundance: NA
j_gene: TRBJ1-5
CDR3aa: CASSTGVSQPQHF
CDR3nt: TGTGCCAGCAGCACAGGGGTCAGCCAGCCCCAGCATTTT

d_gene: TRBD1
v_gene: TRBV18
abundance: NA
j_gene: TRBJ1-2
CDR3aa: CASSPGTGANYGYTF
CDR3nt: TGTGCCAGCTCACCTGGGACAGGAGCTAACTATGGCTACACCTTC

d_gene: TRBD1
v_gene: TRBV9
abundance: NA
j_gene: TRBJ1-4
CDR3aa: CASSPRTGTNEKLFF
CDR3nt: TGTGCCAGCAGCCCTAGGACAGGTACTAATGAAAAACTGTTTTTT

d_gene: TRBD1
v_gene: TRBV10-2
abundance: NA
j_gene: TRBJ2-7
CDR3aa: CASSGPIQGVRGYEQYF
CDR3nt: TGCGCCAGCAGTGGTCCCATTCAGGGGGTTAGAGGCTACGAGCAGTACTTC

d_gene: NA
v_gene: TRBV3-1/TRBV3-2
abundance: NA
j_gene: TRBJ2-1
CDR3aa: CASSLTHRAVEQFF
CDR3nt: TGTGCCAGCAGCCTCACCCACAGGGCGGTTGAGCAGTTCTTC

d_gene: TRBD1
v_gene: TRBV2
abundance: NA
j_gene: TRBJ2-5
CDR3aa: CASSERVTGGETQYF
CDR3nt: TGTGCCAGCAGTGAAAGGGTAACAGGGGGAGAGACCCAGTACTTC

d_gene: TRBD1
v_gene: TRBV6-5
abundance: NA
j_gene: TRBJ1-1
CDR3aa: CASSSVRQGAPEAFF
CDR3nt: TGTGCCAGCAGTTCCGTCCGACAGGGGGCCCCTGAAGCTTTCTTT

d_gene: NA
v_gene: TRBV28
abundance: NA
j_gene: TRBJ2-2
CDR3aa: CASGAVNTGELFF
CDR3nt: TGTGCCAGCGGTGCGGTGAACACCGGGGAGCTGTTTTTT

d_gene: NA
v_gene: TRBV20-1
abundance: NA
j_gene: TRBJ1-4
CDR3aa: CSAPGGFF
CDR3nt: TGCAGTGCCCCCGGGGGGTTTTTT

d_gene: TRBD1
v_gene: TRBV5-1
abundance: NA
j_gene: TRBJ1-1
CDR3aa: CASSLGGTANTEAFF
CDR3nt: TGCGCCAGCAGCCTAGGAGGGACAGCGAACACTGAAGCTTTCTTT

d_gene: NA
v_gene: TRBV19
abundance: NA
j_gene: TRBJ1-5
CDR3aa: CASSDQGFNQPQHF
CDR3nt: TGTGCCAGTAGTGATCAGGGTTTCAATCAGCCCCAGCATTTT